The 22 T cell receptor beta chains given below trace back to one sample, sequenced in a study of cytomegalovirus exposure and HLA in healthy donors. PCR used 60 Vbeta primers and 13 Jbeta primers. Assay used: immunoSEQ multiplex PCR; TCRdb lists only in-frame clones, some missing. The repertoire holds about 130,000 clones, 82% seen once, with roughly 1.2% in the top ten. The sample comprised PBMCs. These receptors were taken from a boy under 18 in good health and CMV-seronegative.

The chain recombines TRBV30 with TRBJ2-3; D is possibly TRBD2 (5 bases). The CDR3 runs to 17 residues. Germline values: CDR1 GTSNPN, CDR2 SVGIG (reference sequence). V was trimmed by 3 bases and J by 0 bases, leaving 19 bases between them. In DNA, the CDR3 is TGTGCCTGGAGCAAGCCGGGGTTGGGCGTGAGCACAGATACGCAGTATTTT. Protein product: CAWSKPGLGVSTDTQYF.

The rearrangement links TRBV13 to TRBJ1-5; 9 bases align to TRBD1. Germline loops: CDR1 PRHDT, CDR2 FYEKMQ (reference sequence). The length of the CDR3 is 15 residues. Losses at the gene ends were 4 bases for V and 2 bases for J; bases not matched to a gene: 3. The CDR3 region is CASSSRTGGNQPQHF. The CDR3, as DNA: TGTGCCAGCAGCTCCCGGACAGGGGGCAATCAGCCCCAGCATTTT.

J is TRBJ2-1 and V is TRBV7-8, with 10 nucleotides matching TRBD2. Per the germline V gene, CDR1 is SGHVS and CDR2 is FQNEAQ. The trim removed 2 bases at V and 9 bases at J, leaving 10 bases unmatched. The CDR3 covers 16 residues. The CDR3 DNA sequence: TGTGCCAGCAGCTTAATGGCTAGCGGGAGTGAGGCTGAGCAGTTCTTC. It yields the protein CASSLMASGSEAEQFF. Full variable domain (outside the CDR3, taken from reference TRBV7-8 and TRBJ2-1): GAGVSQSPRYKVAKRGQDVALRCDPISGHVSLFWYQQALGQGPEFLTYFQNEAQLDKSGLPSDRFFAERPEGSVSTLKIQRTQQEDSAVYLCASSLMASGSEAEQFFGPGTRLTVL.

The chain employs TRBV9 and TRBJ2-1; D gene ambiguous. The length of the CDR3 is 15 residues. V lost 6 bases and J lost 0, with 13 bases in between. Germline lookup yields CDR1 SGDLS and CDR2 YYNGEE. The CDR3 nucleotides are TGTGCCAGCAATAGTGACTCTAACTCCTACAATGAGCAGTTCTTC. Residues: CASNSDSNSYNEQFF.

The rearrangement links TRBV7-9 to TRBJ2-2, with 12 bases identical to TRBD2. With 5 bases clipped from V and 4 bases from J, the junction kept 8 bases outside the gene matches. This CDR3 region has 17 residues. Germline loops: CDR1 SEHNR, CDR2 FQNEAQ (reference sequence). CDR3 amino acids: CASSPQTSGSRTGELFF. DNA of the CDR3: TGTGCCAGCAGCCCCCAGACTAGCGGGAGTCGCACCGGGGAGCTGTTTTTT. The complete variable domain, with remaining parts taken from reference TRBV7-9 and TRBJ2-2, reads DTGVSQNPRHKITKRGQNVTFRCDPISEHNRLYWYRQTLGQGPEFLTYFQNEAQLEKSRLLSDRFSAERPKGSFSTLEIQRTEQGDSAMYLCASSPQTSGSRTGELFFGEGSRLTVL.

The sample holds one count of this clone. This chain joins TRBV4-1 and TRBJ2-7; 11 positions match TRBD2. With V trimmed by 5 bases and J by 7 bases, 7 bases remained unmatched. Germline V lookup: CDR1 MGHRA, CDR2 YSYEKL. The length of the CDR3 is 14 residues. CDR3 DNA: TGCGCCAGCAGCTCCCCGGGACTAGCGGTTGAGCAGTACTTC. This translates into CASSSPGLAVEQYF.

The J gene is TRBJ2-7, the V gene TRBV5-6; 7 bases line up with TRBD2. Germline V gives CDR1 SGHDT, CDR2 YYEEEE. The CDR3 runs to 16 residues. Unmatched junction bases numbered 16, after V lost 4 bases and J lost 6 bases. The CDR3 here is CASSTPRSGWYTEQYF. Written as DNA, the CDR3 is TGTGCCAGCAGCACGCCCCGTAGCGGGTGGTACACCGAGCAGTACTTC.

This clone was counted a single time. This CDR3 is CASSLGGGSTDTQYF. For the CDR3, the DNA is TGTGCCAGCAGCTTAGGCGGGGGAAGCACAGATACGCAGTATTTT. V and J are TRBV11-2 and TRBJ2-3; 7 nucleotides line up with TRBD2. CDR3 length: 15 residues. The germline CDR1 and CDR2 sequences are SGHAT and FQNNGV. V trimming: 1 base; J trimming: 0 bases; junction bases outside the gene matches: 1. Full variable domain (remainder filled in from reference TRBV11-2 and TRBJ2-3): EAGVAQSPRYKIIEKRQSVAFWCNPISGHATLYWYQQILGQGPKLLIQFQNNGVVDDSQLPKDRFSAERLKGVDSTLKIQPAKLEDSAVYLCASSLGGGSTDTQYFGPGTRLTVL.

The CDR3 region is CASRQGLRDEQFF. The CDR3 bases are TGTGCCAGCAGGCAAGGGCTGAGGGATGAGCAGTTCTTC. J is TRBJ2-1 and V is TRBV6-5; D might be TRBD2 (5 bases). Germline assignment: CDR1 MNHEY and CDR2 SVGAGI. Trimming took 6 bases from V and 8 from J, leaving 14 bases between them. The CDR3 has 13 amino acids.

In nucleotides, the CDR3 is TGTGCCAGCAGCTTAACAGGTGACAACCTGGCCTACGAGCAGTACTTC. It codes for CASSLTGDNLAYEQYF. V is TRBV7-2 and J is TRBJ2-7, with D possibly TRBD1 on 5 matching bases. The V gene lost 2 bases and the J gene lost 2 bases, with 16 bases spanning the gap. Germline V gives CDR1 SGHTA, CDR2 FQGNSA. The CDR3 is 16 residues long.

V gene TRBV19 combines with J gene TRBJ1-2; TRBD1 is a possible D gene (6 bases). The CDR3 consists of 16 residues. Trimming shortened V by 6 bases and J by 8 bases, and 25 bases separated the two germline ends. Germline CDR1 LNHDA, CDR2 SQIVND (reference sequence). The DNA of the CDR3 is TGTGCCAGTAGGATAATCGGGACATCTACTAGAAGGGGCTACACCTTC. This sequence encodes CASRIIGTSTRRGYTF.

The rearrangement links TRBV2 to TRBJ2-7, with a tentative D call TRBD2 (5 bases). Trimming left V 6 bases short and J 3 bases short, with 12 bases between. This CDR3 spans 13 amino acids. From germline, CDR1 is SNHLY and CDR2 FYNNEI. The CDR3 DNA is TGTGCCAGCAGCCTTGAGGGTATCTACGAGCAGTACTTC. It is translated as CASSLEGIYEQYF.

The V gene is TRBV30, the J gene TRBJ2-5, with 8 bases matching TRBD2. The J call may not be correct, given that the DNA end is closer to TRBJ2-7. CDR1 GTSNPN and CDR2 SVGIG come from the germline V gene (reference sequence). The CDR3 runs to 14 residues. The CDR3 nucleotides read TGTGCCTGGGCTAGCGGGCTGGTTGAAAACGAGCAGTACTTC. Translating gives CAWASGLVENEQYF.

The chain is built from TRBV5-4 and TRBJ2-7; TRBD1 is a possible D gene (6 bases). Germline lookup yields CDR1 SGHNT and CDR2 YYREEE (reference sequence). This CDR3 comprises 14 residues. Trimming removed 4 bases from V and 2 bases from J, with 13 bases in between. The CDR3 DNA reads as TGTGCCAGCAGCAGGGGGACCGTACCCTACGAGCAGTACTTC. The encoded protein is CASSRGTVPYEQYF.

The chain combines TRBV13 with TRBJ2-7; D possibly corresponds to TRBD2 (6 bases). This CDR3 has 15 residues. Germline CDR1 is PRHDT and CDR2 is FYEKMQ (reference sequence). The V end was cut by 0 bases, the J end by 3 bases, with 12 bases between. Written as DNA, the CDR3 is TGTGCCAGCAGCTTAGGACTAGCAGGGAACTACGAGCAGTACTTC. Protein sequence: CASSLGLAGNYEQYF.

This CDR3 reads CATSGGVGGSNPYEQYF. The CDR3 DNA sequence: TGTGCCACCAGCGGGGGAGTTGGCGGGAGTAACCCCTACGAGCAGTACTTC. This chain connects TRBV15 to TRBJ2-7, with 7 bases aligning to TRBD2. The V segment lost 5 bases and the J segment 2 bases; nucleotides outside the gene matches: 15. The CDR3 is 17 residues long. Germline CDR1 reads LNHNV; CDR2 reads YYDKDF (reference sequence).

This clone is a singleton in its sample. The chain employs TRBV27 and TRBJ2-7; no firm D call. Germline-derived CDR1 and CDR2 are MNHEY and SMNVEV (reference sequence). This CDR3 has 13 residues. Deletions cut 3 bases from V and 4 bases from J, with 10 bases between. The chain's CDR3 is CASSFGPLYEQYF. CDR3 nucleotides: TGTGCCAGCAGTTTTGGGCCATTATACGAGCAGTACTTC.

The chain carries TRBV2 and TRBJ1-4, with D uncertain. V shed 5 bases and J shed 3 bases, with 10 bases lying between them. The CDR3 length is 14 residues. CDR1 and CDR2 from the germline V gene are SNHLY and FYNNEI. CDR3 DNA sequence: TGTGCCAGCAGTACCGGGAGCTCTAATGAAAAACTGTTTTTT. This gives the protein CASSTGSSNEKLFF.

This clone was seen just once. The V gene is TRBV18, the J gene TRBJ1-2; D remains ambiguous. The V end lost 0 bases, the J end lost 7 bases, and 9 bases lay between the germline ends. The germline CDR1 and CDR2 sequences are KGHSH and LQKENI. The CDR3 consists of 13 residues. CDR3 protein: CASSPPARIGYTF. For the CDR3, the DNA is TGTGCCAGCTCACCACCGGCCAGAATTGGCTACACCTTC. Full variable domain (outside the CDR3, taken from reference TRBV18 and TRBJ1-2): NAGVMQNPRHLVRRRGQEARLRCSPMKGHSHVYWYRQLPEEGLKFMVYLQKENIIDESGMPKERFSAEFPKEGPSILRIQQVVRGDSAAYFCASSPPARIGYTFGSGTRLTVV.

The chain links TRBV7-4 to TRBJ2-1; 7 nucleotides agree with TRBD2. Germline loops: CDR1 SGHVT, CDR2 SQSDAQ. V shed 5 bases and J 2 bases; nucleotides not matched to a gene: 12. The CDR3 runs 17 residues. CDR3 coding DNA: TGTGCCAGCAGCCCAGAGGCCTCTAGCGGCGCCTACAATGAGCAGTTCTTC. This translates into CASSPEASSGAYNEQFF.

A single count supports this clone. The J gene is TRBJ1-2, the V gene TRBV4-3, with D perhaps TRBD1 (5 bases). The V end was cut by 4 bases, the J end by 0 bases, with 12 bases between. This CDR3 comprises 15 residues. Germline V gene sequence: CDR1 LGHNA, CDR2 YSLEER. Here the CDR3 reads CASSPWGESNYGYTF. CDR3 nucleotide sequence: TGCGCCAGCAGCCCGTGGGGGGAGTCTAACTATGGCTACACCTTC.

The V call is TRBV30, the J call TRBJ1-2, with D tentatively TRBD1 (6 bases). This CDR3 contains 13 residues. Looked up from germline, CDR1 is GTSNPN and CDR2 is SVGIG (reference sequence). Trimming pared 3 bases from V and 3 bases from J, leaving 11 bases between. The DNA of the CDR3 is TGTGCCTGGAGCCTAAGGACAGACTATGGCTACACCTTC. It specifies CAWSLRTDYGYTF.